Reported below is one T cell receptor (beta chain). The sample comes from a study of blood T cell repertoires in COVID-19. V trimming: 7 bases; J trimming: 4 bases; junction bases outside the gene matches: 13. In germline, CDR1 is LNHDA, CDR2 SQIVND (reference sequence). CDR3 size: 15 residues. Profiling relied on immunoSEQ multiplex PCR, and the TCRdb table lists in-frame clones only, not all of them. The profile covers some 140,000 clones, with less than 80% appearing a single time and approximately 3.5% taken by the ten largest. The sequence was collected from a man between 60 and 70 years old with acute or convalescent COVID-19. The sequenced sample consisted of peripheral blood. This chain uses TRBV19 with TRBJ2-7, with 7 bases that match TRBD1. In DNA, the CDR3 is TGTGCCAGTAACAAGGGGGCAGGGGCACTATACGAGCAGTACTTC. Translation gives CASNKGAGALYEQYF.